This T cell receptor (beta chain) comes out of a study of CD8 T cells in Susac syndrome. The authors sequenced TCR beta from blood CD8+ and CD4+ T cells. Bulk CD8+ and CD4+ cells came from magnetic negative isolation; CD8+ TEMRA by FACS. An amount of RNA that ranged from roughly 0.45 to 1 ug was reverse transcribed with random hexamers. The CDR3 of TCR beta was amplified by immunoSEQ multiplex PCR across 54 Vbeta and 13 Jbeta. Each CDR3 protein gets one entry after TCRdb re-called the immunoSEQ multiplex PCR reads with MiXCR. In the table there are around 200,000 distinct CDR3 sequences, approximately 96% of which are singletons. Germline CDR1 and CDR2: MGHRA and YSYEKL. J gave up 5 bases and V 3 bases, and 9 bases lay outside the gene matches. The CDR3 has 15 amino acids.

The genes are TRBV4-1 and TRBJ1-1; TRBD1 matches 7 bases. The sequence was obtained from a human donor with Susac syndrome. The specimen was CD4+ T cells from PBMCs. The CDR3 DNA reads TGCGCCAGCAGCCAGGTACAGGGGATGGGGACTGAAGCTTTCTTT. This encodes CASSQVQGMGTEAFF.